A single sample gave rise to the 10 T cell receptor beta chains below, sequenced in a study of blood T cell repertoires in COVID-19 (TCRdb year 2020). Library generation was performed with the immunoSEQ multiplex PCR assay. TCRdb holds this immuneACCESS table with in-frame rearrangements only. Some clones are missing; in checked studies, unresolved V genes explain under half, and the rest has no known cause. This sample gives approximately 300,000 clones in total; 70% to 90% of them show up just once. Clones ranked in the top ten supply approximately 5.3% of the sample. The sample taken for sequencing was PBMCs or T cells enriched from blood (not recorded which). The source is a woman aged 30 to 39 who had recovered from COVID-19.

The gene calls are TRBV7-9 and TRBJ1-3, with unresolved D. Deletions cut 3 bases from V and 0 bases from J, with 9 bases between. The CDR3 is made up of 15 amino acids. The germline gives CDR1 SEHNR, CDR2 FQNEAQ (reference sequence). The CDR3 loop is CASSFYGDSGNTIYF. The CDR3 nucleotides read TGTGCCAGCAGCTTTTACGGGGACTCTGGAAACACCATATATTTT.

The chain combines TRBV19 with TRBJ1-1, with D unresolved. V was clipped by 2 bases and J by 2 bases, with 12 bases between them. The CDR3 runs to 15 residues. The germline V gene encodes CDR1 LNHDA and CDR2 SQIVND (reference sequence). The CDR3 DNA reads as TGTGCCAGTAGTATACCATCGGGTCAAAACACTGAAGCTTTCTTT. Translation gives CASSIPSGQNTEAFF.

The sample holds a few counts of this clone. J is TRBJ1-5 and V is TRBV24-1; no reliable D call. Germline V lookup: CDR1 KGHDR, CDR2 SFDVKD. The ends were cut back, 3 bases at V and 2 bases at J, with 19 bases in the middle. The CDR3 runs 18 residues. The chain's CDR3 is CATSDPPSPSGGNQPQHF. The CDR3 DNA follows: TGTGCCACCAGTGATCCCCCCAGCCCGTCCGGGGGCAATCAGCCCCAGCATTTT.

This chain joins TRBV10-2 and TRBJ2-5; tentative D call: TRBD1 (6 bases). The CDR3 is 13 amino acids. Germline CDR1 is WSHSY and CDR2 is SAAADI. V was cut by 2 bases and J by 4 bases, with 8 bases left in between. CDR3 sequence reads: CASSEGGGETQYF. As DNA, the CDR3 is TGCGCCAGCAGTGAGGGGGGCGGAGAGACCCAGTACTTC.

This chain joins TRBV5-1 and TRBJ1-2, with 9 bases identical to TRBD1. V was clipped by 2 bases and J by 6 bases; unmatched bases: 2. The CDR3 has 13 amino acids. Germline CDR1 SGHRS, CDR2 YFSETQ. CDR3 sequence (DNA): TGCGCCAGCAGCTTCACAGGGGGCGATGGCTACACCTTC. Encoded protein: CASSFTGGDGYTF.

The CDR3 DNA sequence: TGTGCCAGCAGCCCCACGGTGGCCGGGGAGCTGTTTTTT. It encodes CASSPTVAGELFF. The J gene is TRBJ2-2, the V gene TRBV9; D ambiguous. The CDR3 runs to 13 residues. The V gene lost 4 bases and the J gene lost 6 bases, with 10 bases spanning the gap. The germline V gene has CDR1 SGDLS and CDR2 YYNGEE.

The rearrangement uses TRBV6-5 and TRBJ2-2; D may be TRBD2 (6 bases). Germline-derived CDR1 and CDR2 are MNHEY and SVGAGI. V was shortened by 2 bases and J by 5 bases, with 9 bases between the two germline ends. This CDR3 contains 14 residues. The CDR3 nucleotides read TGTGCCAGCAGTTACCCCGGAGGGACCGGGGAGCTGTTTTTT. Protein product: CASSYPGGTGELFF.

The CDR3 nucleotides are TGTGCCATCGACGGTCCCCTCGGGAACGAGCAGTACTTC. Its protein is CAIDGPLGNEQYF. This sequence joins TRBV7-9 and TRBJ2-7; D is possibly TRBD2 (5 bases). This CDR3 comprises 13 residues. Deletions cut 10 bases from V and 5 bases from J, with 18 bases between. Per the germline V gene, CDR1 is SEHNR and CDR2 is FQNEAQ (reference sequence).

This rearrangement joins TRBV5-5 to TRBJ2-7, with 8 bases lining up with TRBD1. This CDR3 has 15 residues. The germline V gene has CDR1 SGHKS and CDR2 YYEKEE (reference sequence). Trimming at V came to 4 bases and at J to 5 bases, leaving 11 bases not matched to a gene. The DNA for the CDR3 is TGTGCCAGCAGCCCTGGGGCAGGGGGCATGGACGAGCAGTACTTC. Encoded protein: CASSPGAGGMDEQYF.

The sample holds one count of this clone. V gene TRBV4-3 combines with J gene TRBJ2-3, with 7 bases lining up with TRBD2. This CDR3 is 15 amino acids long. V was clipped by 2 bases and J by 2 bases; unmatched bases: 4. CDR1 and CDR2 (germline): LGHNA, YSLEER. This CDR3 is CASSQITSDTDTQYF. The CDR3 DNA reads TGCGCCAGCAGCCAAATTACTAGCGACACAGATACGCAGTATTTT.